This is a list of T cell receptor beta chains from one sample in a study of blood T cells in healthy people across ages. TCRdb recomputed calls from the 5' RACE reads with MiXCR, one row per CDR3 protein. In the table there are about 720,000 distinct CDR3 sequences, 22% of which are singletons. Source material: blood. The receptors stem from a man aged 65-85 years in good health. Both conserved end residues are trimmed from each CDR3. Fields, in order: CDR3 protein, V gene, D gene. The D gene is left open where the match is weak.

ASSEGGKPYEQY,TRBV6-5,NA
ASSDTRAGVTDTQY,TRBV9,TRBD2
ASSLRGANQPQH,TRBV27,TRBD1
AISESIVGEAKNIQY,TRBV10-3,NA
ASSVELADRGEQF,TRBV2,TRBD2
ASSLERTSTDTQY,TRBV5-1,NA
ASSCSRAGDQPQH,TRBV6-2/TRBV6-3,NA
ASSTSGTGEDYEQY,TRBV28,TRBD1
ASGSMGVNYNEQF,TRBV12-3/TRBV12-4,NA
SALRQVAITDTRY,TRBV20-1,NA
ASSFEGIYGYT,TRBV5-1,NA
SAARGGYTGELF,TRBV29-1,NA
ASSLLGGPNQPQH,TRBV5-5,NA
ASSRAHLSTNEKLF,TRBV21-1,NA
ASSVNPGGTDTQY,TRBV9,NA
SARTREGGNEQF,TRBV20-1,NA
ASSTLAGGATDTQY,TRBV11-2,TRBD1
ASSSSSENIQY,TRBV18,NA
ATSPDRVVTGELF,TRBV24-1,TRBD1
SVGTGGTEAF,TRBV29-1,TRBD1
ATSREIFGGYT,TRBV15,NA
SGGFVNTEAF,TRBV29-1,NA
ASSPHGVGETQY,TRBV4-3,NA
ASSIQDGRAGNTIY,TRBV19,NA
ASSFLQGVISYEQY,TRBV7-8,TRBD1
ASSGAGDFYNEQF,TRBV25-1,NA
ASSGGHSGTTEAF,TRBV12-3/TRBV12-4,NA
ASSPEGRSNQPQH,TRBV5-1,NA
ASTDRVTDTQY,TRBV27,TRBD1
ASSRSAPSSYNEQF,TRBV11-2,NA
ASSQAAGRDETQY,TRBV4-3,NA
SARTSGGYNEQF,TRBV20-1,TRBD2
ASSLRADSSGNTIY,TRBV5-1,NA
SARGSTGLTQTQY,TRBV20-1,NA
ASSVDGAYNEQF,TRBV9,NA
ASSSGQGTGTEAF,TRBV5-1,TRBD1
ASTWTGANYGYT,TRBV12-3/TRBV12-4,TRBD1